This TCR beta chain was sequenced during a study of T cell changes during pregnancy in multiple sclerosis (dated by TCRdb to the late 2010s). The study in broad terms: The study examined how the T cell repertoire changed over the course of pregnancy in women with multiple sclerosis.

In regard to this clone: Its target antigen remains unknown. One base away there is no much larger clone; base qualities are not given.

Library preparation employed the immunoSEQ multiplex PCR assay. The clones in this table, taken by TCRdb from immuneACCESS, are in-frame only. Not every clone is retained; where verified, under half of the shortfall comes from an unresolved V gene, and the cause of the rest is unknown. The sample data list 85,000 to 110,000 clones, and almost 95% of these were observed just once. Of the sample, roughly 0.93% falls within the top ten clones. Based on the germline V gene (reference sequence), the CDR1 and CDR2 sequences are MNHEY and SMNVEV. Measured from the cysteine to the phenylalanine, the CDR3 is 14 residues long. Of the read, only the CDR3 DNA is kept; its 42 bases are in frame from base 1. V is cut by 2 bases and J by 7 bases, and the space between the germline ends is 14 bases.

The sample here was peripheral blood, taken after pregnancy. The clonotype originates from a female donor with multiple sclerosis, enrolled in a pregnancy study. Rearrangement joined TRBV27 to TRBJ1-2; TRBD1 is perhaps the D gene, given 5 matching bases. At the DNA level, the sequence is TGTGCCAGCAGTTTAGGTCAGGGAAGGAGTGGCTACACCTTC. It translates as CASSLGQGRSGYTF.